This entry is about one TCR beta chain. The antigen this receptor binds is unknown. No per-base quality is available; no much larger clone lies one base away. These data come from a study of blood T cells in healthy people across ages (dated by TCRdb to the mid-2010s). Turning to the overall study: In model experiments, template switching captured roughly one uniquely barcoded TCR beta cDNA molecule for every two T cells. For two donors (one aged 18 to 30 and one aged 80 or older), the study analyzed two additional independent replicas of 1 million unique cDNA reads from the same blood draw. The donors were split into four age groups: young (average 16 years), middle-aged (roughly 39), aged (more than 60) and long-lived (over 75). Age-related changes in TCR beta repertoire diversity were measured in the study by deep sequencing normalized with unique cDNA molecular identifiers. To avoid experimental bias, donors of different ages were randomly spread across the sequencing lanes. Beyond this particular receptor, the publication reports: Bulk unsorted PBMC profiling prevented conclusive comparison of naive and antigen-experienced compartments. Observed TCR beta diversity per million T cells fell roughly linearly with age, and a significant reduction was already apparent by age around 44. Because donor CMV infection status was unknown, age-related changes in expanded clonotypes were potentially confounded. The long-lived group showed more naive CD4+ T cells, fewer expanded clones and increased TCR diversity than the aged group, suggesting age selection. Total diversity estimates from one million sequenced T cells were considered lower bounds and underestimates. The percentage of naive T cells measured by flow cytometry correlated strongly with observed TCR beta diversity.

V lost 2 bases and J lost 4 bases; the stretch between them is 11 bases long. According to the germline V gene (reference sequence), CDR1 reads DFQATT and CDR2 reads SNEGSKA. There are 13 amino acids in the CDR3, from cysteine to phenylalanine inclusive. The sequence is cut down to CDR3 DNA, 39 bases in frame from base 1. Systemically healthy Caucasian individuals from Russia, 35 to 50 in total and aged about 6 to 95 years, were included as donors. Approximately 10 milliliters of peripheral blood were collected from each donor into EDTA-treated Vacutainer tubes. Ficoll-Paque density-gradient centrifugation was used to isolate PBMCs, with at least 6 million per sample. Total RNA was extracted from PBMCs with Trizol reagent, with at least 6 micrograms obtained per sample. The percentages of naive CD45RAhigh/CD27high T cells were determined by flow cytometry on a PBMC aliquot from every donor. Receptors were amplified or captured by 5' RACE. Sequenced using an Illumina HiSeq 2500. A second PCR of roughly 7 to 11 cycles was run with a J-beta primer mix and a sample-barcoded 5' primer. A unique molecular identifier was introduced onto each TCR beta cDNA molecule by a template-switch 5' adaptor carrying 12 random nucleotides. Each sample yielded at least 3 million CDR3-containing paired-end reads. The Mint cDNA synthesis kit, primed by a TRBC-specific oligonucleotide, was used to synthesize first-strand cDNA from all RNA. All cDNA was treated with uracil-DNA glycosylase and then went through a first 18-cycle PCR with the universal primers M1SS and BC2_uni_R. The authors' pipeline ran thus. For normalization, 1 million high-quality reads, each with a distinct molecular identifier, were randomly selected from each sample. Instead of being binned into consensus sequences, reads that shared molecular identifiers were thrown out. MiTCR, run with a Q25 quality threshold and the strictest error-elimination algorithm, handled CDR3 identification, clonotype clustering and error correction. A nonparametric unseen species model with Euler transformation was used to estimate lower-bound total TCR beta diversity. TCRdb trimmed the raw reads at Q25, called clones with MiXCR and kept productive beta chains. Each record represents a unique CDR3 protein, reported with the most common genes and DNA among its rows. For this entry, the V and J calls and clone size follow TCRdb and not the study's own pipeline. This sample gives some 730,000 distinct CDR3 sequences in total; around a fifth of them show up just once. Roughly a fifth of the sample is taken by the ten largest.

Source material: blood. The rearrangement combines TRBV20-1 with TRBJ1-1, and the D gene may be TRBD1, 5 bases matching. This TCR was sampled from a man between 65 and 85 years old in good health. The CDR3 reads as follows: CSARKQGGTEAFF. The nucleotide sequence is given as TGCAGTGCTAGAAAGCAGGGTGGCACTGAAGCTTTCTTT.